Listed below are T cell receptor beta chains from one sample, sequenced in a study of shared clonotypes between healthy human individuals. Data came from immunoSEQ multiplex PCR; TCRdb stores just in-frame clones and leaves some out. This table holds around 2.5 million clones, 93% found once. Source material: naive CD4+ T cells from PBMCs. These receptor sequences come from a man between 18 and 35 years old in good health. Some clones in this sample may be carry-over from other donors' samples. Each CDR3 is given with its conserved first and last residue. The D gene is left open where the match is weak. For some rows the clone size is stated as once, few or many, or as a class when expanded; others skip it.

CDR3 DNA: TGTGCCAGCAAGGGGACTAGCGGGAGATTTACAGATACGCAGTATTTT; CDR3 protein: CASKGTSGRFTDTQYF; J gene: TRBJ2-3; D gene: TRBD2; V gene: TRBV27; clone size: -
CDR3 DNA: TGTGCCAGCTCACCACCGTCCCTTCTAGCGGAGACCCAGTACTTC; CDR3 protein: CASSPPSLLAETQYF; J gene: TRBJ2-5; D gene: -; V gene: TRBV18; clone size: -
CDR3 DNA: TGTGCCAGCAGCCCGGGAAGGTCGATGGGGCCCCAGCATTTT; CDR3 protein: CASSPGRSMGPQHF; J gene: TRBJ1-5; D gene: -; V gene: TRBV6-5; clone size: -
CDR3 DNA: TGTGCCAGCAGTTTATCGGGGGTGGATGGCTACACCTTC; CDR3 protein: CASSLSGVDGYTF; J gene: TRBJ1-2; D gene: -; V gene: TRBV28; clone size: -
CDR3 DNA: TGCGCCAGCAGCCCCCGGGGGACGAACATGAACACTGAAGCTTTCTTT; CDR3 protein: CASSPRGTNMNTEAFF; J gene: TRBJ1-1; D gene: -; V gene: TRBV4-1; clone size: -
CDR3 DNA: TGTGCCAGCAGCGTAACTAGCGGGAAAGTCAATGAGCAGTTCTTC; CDR3 protein: CASSVTSGKVNEQFF; J gene: TRBJ2-1; D gene: TRBD2; V gene: TRBV9; clone size: once
CDR3 DNA: TGTGCCAGCAGCACAACTAGCGGGAGGGCCGGCGAGCAGTACTTC; CDR3 protein: CASSTTSGRAGEQYF; J gene: TRBJ2-7; D gene: TRBD2; V gene: TRBV11-1; clone size: -
CDR3 DNA: TGTGCCATCAGTGGTACCCGCGGCCCAGCGGGAAGCAATGAGCAGTTCTTC; CDR3 protein: CAISGTRGPAGSNEQFF; J gene: TRBJ2-1; D gene: TRBD2; V gene: TRBV10-3; clone size: -
CDR3 DNA: TGTGCCAGTAGTACATTAGGGGTAAACACCGGGGAGCTGTTTTTT; CDR3 protein: CASSTLGVNTGELFF; J gene: TRBJ2-2; D gene: -; V gene: TRBV19; clone size: -
CDR3 DNA: TGTGCCAGCAGCTTAAGACGGACAGGGGCTGAGCAGTTCTTC; CDR3 protein: CASSLRRTGAEQFF; J gene: TRBJ2-1; D gene: TRBD1; V gene: TRBV7-2; clone size: -
CDR3 DNA: TGTGCCAGCAGCCAAACGGGAGTCGAATTCAATGAGCAGTTCTTC; CDR3 protein: CASSQTGVEFNEQFF; J gene: TRBJ2-1; D gene: -; V gene: TRBV4-2; clone size: -
CDR3 DNA: TGTGCCAGCAGCTTAGGATTAGGGACAGATACGCAGTATTTT; CDR3 protein: CASSLGLGTDTQYF; J gene: TRBJ2-3; D gene: -; V gene: TRBV7-6; clone size: -
CDR3 DNA: TGTGCCAGCAGACTTGGACTAGCGGAACCAAACACCGGGGAGCTGTTTTTT; CDR3 protein: CASRLGLAEPNTGELFF; J gene: TRBJ2-2; D gene: -; V gene: TRBV21-1; clone size: -
CDR3 DNA: TGTGCCAGCAGTTTGCCCGGGACAGGGGGCGATCAGCCCCAGCATTTT; CDR3 protein: CASSLPGTGGDQPQHF; J gene: TRBJ1-5; D gene: TRBD1; V gene: TRBV6-6; clone size: -
CDR3 DNA: TGTGCCAGCAGTACCTACGGACCGAACACCGGGGAGCTGTTTTTT; CDR3 protein: CASSTYGPNTGELFF; J gene: TRBJ2-2; D gene: -; V gene: TRBV2; clone size: -
CDR3 DNA: TGTGCCAGCAGCTTGGACGCTGCTGCTGAAGCTTTCTTT; CDR3 protein: CASSLDAAAEAFF; J gene: TRBJ1-1; D gene: -; V gene: TRBV7-7; clone size: once
CDR3 DNA: TGTGCCAGCAGACCGCAGGGGACGGGTGGCTACACCTTC; CDR3 protein: CASRPQGTGGYTF; J gene: TRBJ1-2; D gene: -; V gene: TRBV28; clone size: few